These 21 T cell receptor beta chains originate from one sample sequenced in a study of human T cells and chemical hapten exposure. Each CDR3 protein gets one entry after TCRdb re-called the RACE reads with MiXCR. The table records 200,000 to 300,000 distinct CDR3 sequences, approximately 8.6% of them present only once. The time point here: pre-sensitization, week 0. Stated treatment: therapeutic diphenylcyclopropenone sensitization with weekly scalp DPC. The specimen was whole blood, collected in connection with sensitization to the hapten diphenylcyclopropenone (DPC). These receptors all stem from a middle-aged woman with alopecia areata. Some clones in this sample may be carry-over from other donors' samples.

This clonotype was counted only a few times. J is TRBJ2-4 and V is TRBV5-4; TRBD2 might be the D (5 bases). The CDR3 covers 14 residues. The germline V gene has CDR1 SGHNT and CDR2 YYREEE (reference sequence). V was pared by 4 bases and J by 2 bases, with 10 bases between. Here the CDR3 reads CASSRPGTKNIQYF. DNA of the CDR3: TGTGCCAGCAGCCGGCCGGGAACCAAAAACATTCAGTACTTC.

The chain uses TRBV20-1 and TRBJ1-1, with 7 bases that match TRBD1. Germline V lookup: CDR1 DFQATT, CDR2 SNEGSKA (reference sequence). Trimming took 6 bases from V and 3 from J; bases not matched to a gene: 10. The CDR3 loop spans 14 amino acids. CDR3 loop: CSARQVTGDTEAFF. The CDR3 DNA sequence: TGCAGTGCGAGACAAGTTACAGGGGACACTGAAGCTTTCTTT.

The chain is built from TRBV7-8 and TRBJ1-1; D gene ambiguous. V was clipped by 2 bases and J by 2 bases, with 9 bases between them. The CDR3 length is 14 residues. CDR1 is SGHVS, CDR2 FQNEAQ, per germline. Here the CDR3 DNA reads TGTGCCAGCAGCTTATCCCTGACTAACACTGAAGCTTTCTTT. Amino acid sequence: CASSLSLTNTEAFF.

The rearrangement uses TRBV2 and TRBJ2-7; maybe TRBD1 (5 bases). V was clipped by 4 bases and J by 3 bases, with 10 bases between them. Germline V gives CDR1 SNHLY, CDR2 FYNNEI. The CDR3 contains 13 residues. The CDR3 reads CASSGRGNYEQYF. CDR3 DNA sequence: TGTGCCAGCAGTGGAAGGGGCAACTACGAGCAGTACTTC.

The V call is TRBV29-1, the J call TRBJ1-1; 8 positions match TRBD1. Germline V CDR1 and CDR2: SQVTM, ANQGSEA. The CDR3 sequence is 11 residues long. The trim removed 7 bases at V and 3 bases at J, leaving 1 base unmatched. The CDR3 sequence: CSGGQDTEAFF. CDR3 nucleotide sequence: TGCAGCGGGGGACAGGACACTGAAGCTTTCTTT. Full variable domain (rest looked up from reference TRBV29-1 and TRBJ1-1): SAVISQKPSRDICQRGTSLTIQCQVDSQVTMMFWYRQQPGQSLTLIATANQGSEATYESGFVIDKFPISRPNLTFSTLTVSNMSPEDSSIYLCSGGQDTEAFFGQGTRLTVV.

This sequence joins TRBV5-1 and TRBJ2-5; 10 bases agree with TRBD2. The CDR3 totals 16 residues. The ends lost 4 bases at V and 4 bases at J; junction bases unmatched: 10. Germline assignment: CDR1 SGHRS and CDR2 YFSETQ. The CDR3: CASSPLAGEGRETQYF. CDR3 nucleotides: TGCGCCAGCAGCCCGCTAGCGGGAGAAGGTCGAGAGACCCAGTACTTC.

The rearrangement joins TRBV5-1 to TRBJ1-4, with D uncertain. The ends were cut back, 0 bases at V and 4 bases at J, with 7 bases in the middle. Germline values: CDR1 SGHRS, CDR2 YFSETQ. The CDR3 is 14 residues long. CDR3 coding DNA: TGCGCCAGCAGCTTGGTAGGAATTAATGAAAAACTGTTTTTT. It codes for CASSLVGINEKLFF.

This clonotype was detected many times. J is TRBJ1-1 and V is TRBV7-9, with D possibly matching TRBD1 (6 bases). Germline lookup yields CDR1 SEHNR and CDR2 FQNEAQ (reference sequence). The V end lost 1 base, the J end lost 4 bases, and 13 bases lay between the germline ends. The CDR3 has 15 residues. CDR3 sequence: CASSLGDISGTEAFF. The CDR3 coding sequence is TGTGCCAGCAGCTTAGGGGACATCTCGGGCACTGAAGCTTTCTTT.

Only a few counts were recorded for this clonotype. The V call is TRBV29-1, the J call TRBJ2-7, with D possibly being TRBD1 (5 bases). The CDR3 consists of 12 residues. Germline-derived CDR1 and CDR2 are SQVTM and ANQGSEA. V lost 5 bases, J lost 0 bases, and 8 bases lay in between. As DNA, the CDR3 is TGCAGCGTTCAGGGTATCTCCTACGAGCAGTACTTC. Its translation: CSVQGISYEQYF.

Only a few counts were recorded for this clonotype. This chain links TRBV7-2 with TRBJ2-5; 7 bases align to TRBD2. V was pared by 2 bases and J by 4 bases, with 13 bases of the junction left unmatched. Per the germline V gene, CDR1 is SGHTA and CDR2 is FQGNSA. This CDR3 has 17 residues. DNA for the CDR3: TGTGCCAGCAGCTTACCCCCAGGCGGGAGTGCCCGAGAGACCCAGTACTTC. This sequence encodes CASSLPPGGSARETQYF. The full variable domain, with the rest looked up from reference TRBV7-2 and TRBJ2-5, is GAGVSQSPSNKVTEKGKDVELRCDPISGHTALYWYRQSLGQGLEFLIYFQGNSAPDKSGLPSDRFSAERTGGSVSTLTIQRTQQEDSAVYLCASSLPPGGSARETQYFGPGTRLLVL.

This clonotype was detected a few times. V gene TRBV24-1 combines with J gene TRBJ2-6; the D is unclear. Germline lookup yields CDR1 KGHDR and CDR2 SFDVKD. CDR3 length: 13 residues. V was pared by 7 bases and J by 1 base, with 4 bases between. The CDR3 protein is CATRGSGANVLTF. DNA of the CDR3: TGTGCCACCAGGGGATCTGGGGCCAACGTCCTGACTTTC.

This clonotype was observed at least ten times. V gene TRBV13 combines with J gene TRBJ2-3; TRBD1 aligns across 7 bases. Germline-derived CDR1 and CDR2 are PRHDT and FYEKMQ (reference sequence). The CDR3 loop spans 15 amino acids. The V segment lost 1 base and the J segment 5 bases; nucleotides outside the gene matches: 6. The CDR3 DNA follows: TGTGCCAGCAGCTTAGATGGCAGGGGGTTAGATACGCAGTATTTT. It codes for CASSLDGRGLDTQYF. The entire variable domain, with the rest obtained from reference TRBV13 and TRBJ2-3, is as follows: AAGVIQSPRHLIKEKRETATLKCYPIPRHDTVYWYQQGPGQDPQFLISFYEKMQSDKGSIPDRFSAQQFSDYHSELNMSSLELGDSALYFCASSLDGRGLDTQYFGPGTRLTVL.

This clonotype was seen only a few times. CDR3 protein: CASIPDSGANVLTF. As DNA, the CDR3 is TGTGCCAGCATACCCGACTCTGGGGCCAACGTCCTGACTTTC. The chain couples TRBV28 to TRBJ2-6; D remains unclear. Germline CDR1 reads MDHEN; CDR2 reads SYDVKM. The ends were cut back, 7 bases at V and 0 bases at J, with 7 bases in the middle. The CDR3 runs to 14 residues.

There are many counts of this clonotype. This chain joins TRBV20-1 and TRBJ1-2; D gene unclear. Trimming pared 3 bases from V and 2 bases from J, leaving 10 bases between. This CDR3 spans 13 amino acids. Germline V gives CDR1 DFQATT, CDR2 SNEGSKA (reference sequence). The CDR3 protein is CSASKGLNYGYTF. CDR3 coding DNA: TGCAGTGCTAGCAAGGGTTTAAACTATGGCTACACCTTC.

There are many counts of this clonotype. This chain uses TRBV7-9 with TRBJ2-1, with 11 bases matching TRBD2. This CDR3 has 15 amino acids. V lost 5 bases and J lost 4; bases outside the gene matches: 4. Per germline, CDR1 SEHNR and CDR2 FQNEAQ (reference sequence). As DNA, the CDR3 is TGTGCCAGCAGCGAGGGACTAGCGGTTTACAATGAGCAGTTCTTC. Its translation: CASSEGLAVYNEQFF.

This clonotype was observed at least ten times. J is TRBJ2-7 and V is TRBV6-6, with D tentatively TRBD1 (6 bases). This CDR3 has 16 amino acids. The germline gives CDR1 MNHNY, CDR2 SVGAGI (reference sequence). The germline V and J ends were trimmed by 7 bases and 1 base, with 20 bases remaining between them. This CDR3 reads CASNDGAGAGSYEQYF. The CDR3 nucleotides read TGTGCCAGCAACGACGGGGCAGGGGCTGGGTCCTACGAGCAGTACTTC.

V usage is TRBV5-6 and J usage is TRBJ2-3; D is uncertain. CDR1 is SGHDT, CDR2 YYEEEE, per germline. This CDR3 has 12 residues. V gave up 0 bases and J gave up 4 bases, with 3 bases separating them. In nucleotides, the CDR3 is TGTGCCAGCAGCTTGGCCCCAGATACGCAGTATTTT. This translates into CASSLAPDTQYF.

This clonotype showed up many times. The gene calls are TRBV20-1 and TRBJ2-1; D uncertain. Trimming left V 6 bases short and J 1 base short, with 16 bases between. Germline V gene sequence: CDR1 DFQATT, CDR2 SNEGSKA (reference sequence). The CDR3 extends over 15 amino acids. CDR3 in DNA: TGCAGTGCCCAGGACCCTGGCCGGTCCTACAATGAGCAGTTCTTC. Translated, it gives CSAQDPGRSYNEQFF.

This clonotype has ten or more counts. The gene calls are TRBV6-6 and TRBJ1-6; D might be TRBD1 (5 bases). Germline values: CDR1 MNHNY, CDR2 SVGAGI (reference sequence). The V gene lost 2 bases and the J gene lost 8 bases, with 10 bases spanning the gap. This CDR3 is 14 amino acids long. CDR3 residues: CASSYRGLDSPLHF. CDR3 sequence (DNA): TGTGCCAGCAGTTACAGGGGTCTGGATTCACCCCTCCACTTT.

The rearrangement uses TRBV27 and TRBJ1-3; 8 positions match TRBD1. V was pared by 9 bases and J by 1 base, with 5 bases of the junction left unmatched. Germline V gene data show CDR1 as MNHEY and CDR2 as SMNVEV (reference sequence). The CDR3 runs 14 residues. The CDR3 DNA reads as TGTGCCAGTTGGGACAGGACGTCTGGAAACACCATATATTTT. Translating it yields CASWDRTSGNTIYF.

This clonotype showed up many times. This chain joins TRBV12-3 or TRBV12-4 and TRBJ2-3; no definite D call. This CDR3 has 12 amino acids. V was pared by 6 bases and J by 4 bases, with 8 bases between. The CDR3 bases are TGTGCCAGCAGGTCGGCGGCAGATACGCAGTATTTT. Translating gives CASRSAADTQYF.